This T cell receptor (beta chain) was sequenced for a study of T cell responses to AZD1222 COVID-19 vaccine. Profiling relied on immunoSEQ multiplex PCR, and the TCRdb table lists in-frame clones only, not all of them. The table includes over 100,000 clones, roughly 90% detected once. Germline lookup yields CDR1 SGHTA and CDR2 FQGNSA. This CDR3 has 14 residues. Germline trimming cut 2 bases from V and 4 bases from J; bases unmatched to any gene: 4. The chain carries TRBV7-2 and TRBJ1-2; 7 bases match TRBD1. The receptor comes from an adult in good health. Specimen: peripheral blood, collected on day 0 of AZD1222 vaccination. CDR3 DNA sequence: TGTGCCAGCAGCTTAACACAGGGGATCTATGGCTACACCTTC. Its protein product is CASSLTQGIYGYTF.